This T cell receptor beta chain is from a study of cytomegalovirus exposure and HLA in healthy donors. About the study: Within an early data release were 65 million to 90 million unique TCRs drawn from HLA-typed donors. Study observations and caveats: For TCR beta chains, V- and J-gene trimming was later linked to a missense DCLRE1C variant. Rare TCR sequences predominated, though certain public TCRs were found in many donors.

Remarks on this clone: The antigen remains undetermined.

Amplification used 60 Vbeta primers and 13 Jbeta primers. Method: immunoSEQ multiplex PCR; TCRdb's copy keeps in-frame clones and lacks some. The sample lists about 81,000 clones, 85% to 90% occurring once. This sequence originates from a man aged 18 to 30 in good health and CMV-seronegative. The sequenced sample was PBMCs.

The CDR3 nucleotides are TGTGCCAGCAGCTTAGGGGACTATACCTACGAGCAGTACTTC. It translates to CASSLGDYTYEQYF. V usage is TRBV7-9 and J usage is TRBJ2-7, with TRBD2 matching over 7 bases. Trimming cost V 1 base and J 2 bases; bases outside gene matches: 2. The CDR3 runs 14 residues. Germline lookup yields CDR1 SEHNR and CDR2 FQNEAQ (reference sequence).